The present TCR beta chain was sequenced within a study of PD-1 blockade in classical Hodgkin lymphoma (TCRdb year 2020). About the study as a whole: Nivolumab dosing was 3 mg/kg intravenously every 2 weeks, continuing until either disease progression or unacceptable toxicity. A peripheral blood immune signature of response to PD-1 blockade in classical Hodgkin lymphoma was defined using TCR beta sequencing and CyTOF.

This clone was detected once. Its antigen is not yet known. No clone much larger than this one lies a single base away; base qualities are absent. CDR1 and CDR2 (SGHRS, YFSETQ) derive from the germline V gene. The cysteine opens and the phenylalanine closes a CDR3 of 15 amino acids. Here the CDR3 DNA is all that survives: 45 bases in frame from base 1. V and J are trimmed by 2 bases and 4 bases, and the gene matches miss 5 bases of the junction. The Qiagen DNeasy kit was used to extract genomic DNA both from unsorted PBMCs and from the negatively selected CD4+ and CD8+ fractions. Amplification of TCR beta CDR3 regions was done by immunoSEQ multiplex PCR with primers that anneal to V and J segments. A synthetic immune receptor repertoire was used to minimize amplification bias, and any remaining bias was removed computationally after sequencing. The original pipeline was this. Custom Python scripts were used to quantify repertoire diversity as the Shannon entropy index. Unsorted, CD4+ and CD8+ repertoires were analyzed separately, except in combined analyses where CD4+ and CD8+ sequences were merged in silico. A clone was considered expanded if an increase in frequency of at least 2-fold after treatment relative to C1D1 was found, and a pseudocount of 0.5 was applied to clones undetected at baseline. Clones with 0 or 1 copy at C1D1 were classified as singleton clones, and clones with 2 or more copies were classified as non-singleton clones. Clones expanded in unsorted samples were assigned a CD4+, CD8+ or unknown annotation through matching of protein sequences in sorted samples from the same patient. Wilcoxon tests on paired samples were used to test changes in diversity from C1D1 to C4D1. TCRdb provides this immuneACCESS table in a form limited to in-frame rearrangements. Some clones are lacking; in checked studies, under half of them reflect an unresolved V gene, and why the rest are absent is not known. Clone size and V and J calls were adopted from that table, with D and trimming inferred from the DNA. This sample gives more than 10,000 clones in total; around 92% of them show up just once. Approximately 10% of the sample goes to the ten largest clones.

This specimen's time point label, per the study, means: cycle 1 day 1 (C1D1), immediately before nivolumab initiation. All trial patients had relapsed after autologous stem cell transplantation, with cohorts A, B and C differing in prior brentuximab vedotin exposure. The trial cohort comprised about 60 patients with relapsed/refractory classical Hodgkin lymphoma whose best overall responses were complete response, partial response or progressive disease. In the multi-cohort phase II CheckMate 205 trial, trial patients received single-agent nivolumab. An independent review committee assessed best overall response by applying the 2007 International Working Group response criteria. Trial PBMCs were collected immediately before nivolumab initiation (C1D1) and during therapy at cycle 2 day 1 and cycle 4 day 1. Peripheral blood was collected in 8 mL Vacutainer Cell Preparation Tubes, from which PBMCs were isolated by centrifugation and then cryopreserved.

General study outcomes and caveats: Diversity was lower in patients who began nivolumab less than 1 year after ASCT, so these patients were left out of later analyses to avoid confounding by immune reconstitution. Baseline TCR diversity was reported to be lower in newly diagnosed patients than in healthy donors, and even lower in relapsed/refractory patients. The study covered only a single clinical trial cohort, and the causes of the repertoire differences, possibly disease activity or prior therapy, were still not defined. Baseline diversity similar to that of newly diagnosed patients was observed in trial patients achieving complete response, whereas significantly lower diversity was observed in partial responders and progressors. CD4+ but not CD8+ TCR diversity rose significantly by C4D1 (p=0.0027 vs p=0.16), most apparent in complete responders (p=0.02).

The clonotype comes from a human donor with classical Hodgkin lymphoma. The chain was built from TRBV5-1 and TRBJ2-7, and TRBD2 matches 11 of the central bases. Source: peripheral blood mononuclear cells (PBMCs), taken at baseline. The CDR3 protein: CASSLDGTSGYEQYF. The bases are TGCGCCAGCAGCTTAGACGGGACTAGCGGTTACGAGCAGTACTTC.